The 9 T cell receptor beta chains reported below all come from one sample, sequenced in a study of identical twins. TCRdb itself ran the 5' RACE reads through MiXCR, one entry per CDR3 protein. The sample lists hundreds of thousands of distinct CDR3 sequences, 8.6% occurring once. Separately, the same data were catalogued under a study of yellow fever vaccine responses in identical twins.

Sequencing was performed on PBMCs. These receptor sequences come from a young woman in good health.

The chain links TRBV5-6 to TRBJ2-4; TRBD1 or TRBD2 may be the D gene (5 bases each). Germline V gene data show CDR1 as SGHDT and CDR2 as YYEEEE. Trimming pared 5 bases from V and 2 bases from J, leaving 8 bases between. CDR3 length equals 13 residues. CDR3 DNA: TGTGCCAGCAGGGGGGAACCCAAAAACATTCAGTACTTC. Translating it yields CASRGEPKNIQYF.

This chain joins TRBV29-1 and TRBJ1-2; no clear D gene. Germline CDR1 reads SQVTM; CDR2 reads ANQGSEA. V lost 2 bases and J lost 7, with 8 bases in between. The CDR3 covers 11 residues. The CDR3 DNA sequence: TGCAGCGTTGAATCTGACCTTGGCTACACCTTC. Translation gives CSVESDLGYTF.

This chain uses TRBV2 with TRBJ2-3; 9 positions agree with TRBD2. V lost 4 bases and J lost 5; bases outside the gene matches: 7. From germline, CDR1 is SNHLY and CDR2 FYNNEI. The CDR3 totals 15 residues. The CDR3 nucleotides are TGTGCCAGCAGTGGGGTTTATAGCGGGAGAGATACGCAGTATTTT. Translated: CASSGVYSGRDTQYF.

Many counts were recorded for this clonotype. The CDR3 sequence is CASDFTPARGLTDTQYF. CDR3 bases: TGCGCCAGCGACTTCACTCCCGCCAGGGGTCTCACAGATACGCAGTATTTT. The chain links TRBV5-1 to TRBJ2-3; D possibly corresponds to TRBD1 (6 bases). The V gene lost 7 bases and the J gene lost 2 bases, with 23 bases spanning the gap. The CDR3 contains 17 residues. Looked up from germline, CDR1 is SGHRS and CDR2 is YFSETQ.

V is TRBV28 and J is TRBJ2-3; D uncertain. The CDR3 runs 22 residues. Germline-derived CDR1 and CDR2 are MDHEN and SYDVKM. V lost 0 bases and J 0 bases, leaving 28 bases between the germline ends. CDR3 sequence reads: CASSLWPIMRRHTSLSTDTQYF. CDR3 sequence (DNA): TGTGCCAGCAGTTTATGGCCGATTATGAGGCGGCACACAAGCCTTAGCACAGATACGCAGTATTTT.

CDR3 nucleotides: TGTGCCAGCAGCCTCGGGGACCAACTCGATTCACCCCTCCACTTT. It yields the protein CASSLGDQLDSPLHF. The chain joins TRBV11-2 to TRBJ1-6, with D possibly being TRBD1 (5 bases). Trimming removed 5 bases at V and 8 bases at J, with 16 bases between. Germline loops: CDR1 SGHAT, CDR2 FQNNGV. The CDR3 has 15 amino acids.

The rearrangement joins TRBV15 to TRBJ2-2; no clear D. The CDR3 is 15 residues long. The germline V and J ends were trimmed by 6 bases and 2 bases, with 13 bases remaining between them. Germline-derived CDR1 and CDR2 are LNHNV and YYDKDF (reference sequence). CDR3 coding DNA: TGTGCCACCAGAGAGTATACTCTTAACACCGGGGAGCTGTTTTTT. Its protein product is CATREYTLNTGELFF.

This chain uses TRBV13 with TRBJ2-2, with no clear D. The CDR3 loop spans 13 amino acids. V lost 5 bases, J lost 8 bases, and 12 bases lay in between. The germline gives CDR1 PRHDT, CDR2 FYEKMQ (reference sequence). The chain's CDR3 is CASSNPSPGELFF. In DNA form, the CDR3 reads TGTGCCAGCAGCAACCCCTCCCCGGGGGAGCTGTTTTTT.

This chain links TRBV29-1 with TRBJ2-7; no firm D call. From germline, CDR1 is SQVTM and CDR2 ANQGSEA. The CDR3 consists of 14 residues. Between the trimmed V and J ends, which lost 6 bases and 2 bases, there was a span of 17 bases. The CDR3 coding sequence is TGCAGCGTCGGCACTGGCCTACCAGCCTACGAGCAGTACTTC. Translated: CSVGTGLPAYEQYF.